This TCR beta chain was sequenced during a study of beta chain features in type 1 diabetes. Overall study findings and caveats: Shorter TCRB CDR3s, moderately but significantly so, were found in Type 1 diabetes patients in all four CD4+ subsets. Cells with high TCR expression could be over-represented when cDNA is sequenced. For type 1 diabetes patients, VDJ junctions showed fewer insertions and more deletions.

What was sequenced were expressed TCRB transcripts, since all of the isolated RNA had been reverse transcribed. The protocol was immunoSEQ multiplex PCR, while the TCRdb copy is restricted to in-frame clones and leaves out a portion. The sample has around 280,000 clones; 15% are singletons. V was cut by 0 bases and J by 7 bases, with 16 bases left in between. Germline V CDR1 and CDR2: SGHRS, YFSETQ. This CDR3 spans 15 amino acids. In the case of this clone: Antigen unknown.

This clonotype originated in a man aged 18-30 years with type 1 diabetes. The gene calls are TRBV5-1 and TRBJ1-2, with D perhaps matching TRBD1 (5 bases). Sequences were obtained from naive CD4+ T cells from blood. CDR3 DNA sequence: TGCGCCAGCAGCTTGGGGGGCCCGCGGTATTCTGGCTACACCTTC. Protein sequence: CASSLGGPRYSGYTF.